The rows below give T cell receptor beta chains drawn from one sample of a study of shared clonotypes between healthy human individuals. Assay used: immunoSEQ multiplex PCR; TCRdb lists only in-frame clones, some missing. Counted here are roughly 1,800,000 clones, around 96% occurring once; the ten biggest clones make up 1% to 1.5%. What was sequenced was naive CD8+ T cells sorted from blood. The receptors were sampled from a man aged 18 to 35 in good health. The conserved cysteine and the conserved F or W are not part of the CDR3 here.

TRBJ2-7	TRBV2	ASSEVYRGESYEQY
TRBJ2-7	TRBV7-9	ASSLARQAYEQY
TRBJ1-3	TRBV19	ATSVDGNTIY
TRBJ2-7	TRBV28	ASSFQGAYEQY
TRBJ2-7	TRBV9	ASSEGPSSYEQY
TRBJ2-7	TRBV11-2	ASSLGSGDEQY
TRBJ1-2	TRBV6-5	ASRPAENYGYT
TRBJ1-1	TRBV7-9	ASSPGAGRAF
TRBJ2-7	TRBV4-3	ASSQDPSSGYEQY
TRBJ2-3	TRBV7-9	AQRSSTDTQY
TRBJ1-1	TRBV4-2	ASSRAGDTEAF
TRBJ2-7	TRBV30	ASPSGTGGNEQY
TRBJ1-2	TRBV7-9	ASSLGTGEDYGYT
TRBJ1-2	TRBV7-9	ASSPLLQGGHGYT
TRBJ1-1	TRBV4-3	ASTGLNTEAF
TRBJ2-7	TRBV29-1	SVEGGLAGDYEQY
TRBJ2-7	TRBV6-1	ASSADRVYEQY
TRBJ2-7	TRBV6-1	ASSEATSGKYEQY
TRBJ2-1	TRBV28	ASIEQGIPYNEQF
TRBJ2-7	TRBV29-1	SVEAPGQGADEQY
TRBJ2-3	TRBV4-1	ASSPRMEGTRTDTQY
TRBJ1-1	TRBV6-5	ASSYSRGPTEAF
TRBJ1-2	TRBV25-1	ASSERGLMGYT